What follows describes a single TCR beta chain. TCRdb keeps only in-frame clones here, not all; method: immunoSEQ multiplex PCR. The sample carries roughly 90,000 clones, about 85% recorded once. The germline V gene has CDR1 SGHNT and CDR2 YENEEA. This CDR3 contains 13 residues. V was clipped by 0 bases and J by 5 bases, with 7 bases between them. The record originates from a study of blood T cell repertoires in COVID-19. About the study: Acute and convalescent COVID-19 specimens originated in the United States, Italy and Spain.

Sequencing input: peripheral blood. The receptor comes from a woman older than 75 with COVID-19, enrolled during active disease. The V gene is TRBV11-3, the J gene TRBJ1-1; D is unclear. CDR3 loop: CASSLERTTEAFF. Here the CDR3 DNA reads TGTGCCAGCAGCTTAGAGCGGACTACTGAAGCTTTCTTT.